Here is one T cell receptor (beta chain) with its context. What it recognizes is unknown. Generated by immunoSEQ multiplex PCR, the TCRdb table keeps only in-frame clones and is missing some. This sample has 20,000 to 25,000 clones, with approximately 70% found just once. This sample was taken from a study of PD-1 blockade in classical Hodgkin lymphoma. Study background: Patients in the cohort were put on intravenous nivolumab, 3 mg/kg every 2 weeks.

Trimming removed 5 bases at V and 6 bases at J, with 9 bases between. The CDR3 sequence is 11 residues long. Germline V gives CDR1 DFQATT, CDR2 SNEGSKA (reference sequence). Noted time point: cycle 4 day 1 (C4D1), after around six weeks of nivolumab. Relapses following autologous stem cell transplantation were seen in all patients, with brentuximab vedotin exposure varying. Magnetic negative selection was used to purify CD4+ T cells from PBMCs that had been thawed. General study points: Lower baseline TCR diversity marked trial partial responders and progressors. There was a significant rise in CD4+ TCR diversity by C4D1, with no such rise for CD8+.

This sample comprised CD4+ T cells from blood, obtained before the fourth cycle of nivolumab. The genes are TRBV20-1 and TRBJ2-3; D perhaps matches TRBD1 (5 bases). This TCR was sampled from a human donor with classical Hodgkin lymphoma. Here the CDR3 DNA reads TGCAGTGCTGGACAACATGATACGCAGTATTTT. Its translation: CSAGQHDTQYF.